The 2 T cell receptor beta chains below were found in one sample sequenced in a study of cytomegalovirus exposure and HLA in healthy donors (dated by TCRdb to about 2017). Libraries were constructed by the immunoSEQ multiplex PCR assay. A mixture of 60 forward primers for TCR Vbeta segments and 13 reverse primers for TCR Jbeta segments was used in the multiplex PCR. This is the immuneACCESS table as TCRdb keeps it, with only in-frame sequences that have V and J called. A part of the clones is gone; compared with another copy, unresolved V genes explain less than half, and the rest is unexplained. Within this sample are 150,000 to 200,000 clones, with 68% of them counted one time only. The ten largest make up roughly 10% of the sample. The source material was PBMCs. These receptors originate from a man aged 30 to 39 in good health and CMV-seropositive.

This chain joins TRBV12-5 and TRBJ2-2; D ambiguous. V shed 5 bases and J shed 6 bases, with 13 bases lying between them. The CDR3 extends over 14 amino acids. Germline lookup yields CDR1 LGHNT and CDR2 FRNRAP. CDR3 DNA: TGTGCTAGTGGTACCAGCCAGGATCCCGGGGAGCTGTTTTTT. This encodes CASGTSQDPGELFF. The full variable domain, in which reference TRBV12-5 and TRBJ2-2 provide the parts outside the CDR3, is DARVTQTPRHKVTEMGQEVTMRCQPILGHNTVFWYRQTMMQGLELLAYFRNRAPLDDSGMPKDRFSAEMPDATLATLKIQPSEPRDSAVYFCASGTSQDPGELFFGEGSRLTVL.

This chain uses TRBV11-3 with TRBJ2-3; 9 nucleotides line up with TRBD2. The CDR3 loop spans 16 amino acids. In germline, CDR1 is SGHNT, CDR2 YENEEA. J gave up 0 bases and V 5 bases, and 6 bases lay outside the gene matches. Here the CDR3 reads CASSRSGSKSTDTQYF. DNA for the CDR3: TGTGCCAGCAGCCGTAGCGGGAGCAAGAGCACAGATACGCAGTATTTT.